These 30 T cell receptor beta chains were sequenced from one sample in a study of molecular identifiers for immune sequencing clone quantification. Each CDR3 protein gets one entry after TCRdb re-called the PCR reads with MiXCR. This table has approximately 630,000 distinct CDR3 sequences, 25% appearing once. The sequenced material came from naive CD8+ T cells from blood, with Jurkat cell RNA spiked in. As to subset: FACS-sorted CD8+CD4-CCR7+CD45RA+ naive T cells. The source of these receptors is a human donor in good health. Some libraries in this study had Jurkat cell RNA spiked in.

This clonotype was observed at least ten times. The chain recombines TRBV7-9 with TRBJ2-7; perhaps TRBD2 as D (6 bases). CDR1 is SEHNR and CDR2 is FQNEAQ in the germline V gene (reference sequence). This CDR3 has 16 residues. V lost 1 base to trimming and J lost 3 bases, with 16 bases between them. The CDR3 DNA sequence: TGTGCCAGCAGCTTAGTGGCGGAGGGCAGGGTCTACGAGCAGTACTTC. It is translated as CASSLVAEGRVYEQYF.

This clonotype was counted between two and nine times. The CDR3 DNA sequence: TGTGCCAGCAGCTTTCTCACGGGGGGCAGGGACAATGAGCAGTTCTTC. Protein: CASSFLTGGRDNEQFF. This chain uses TRBV7-2 with TRBJ2-1; possible D gene TRBD2, 7 bases. This CDR3 has 16 amino acids. V lost 3 bases, J lost 5 bases, and 17 bases lay in between. CDR1 and CDR2 (germline): SGHTA, FQGNSA. Full variable domain (missing parts from reference TRBV7-2 and TRBJ2-1): GAGVSQSPSNKVTEKGKDVELRCDPISGHTALYWYRQSLGQGLEFLIYFQGNSAPDKSGLPSDRFSAERTGGSVSTLTIQRTQQEDSAVYLCASSFLTGGRDNEQFFGPGTRLTVL.

This clonotype was seen more than once but under ten times. CDR3 amino acids: CASSQVVGQGAYEQYF. CDR3 nucleotides: TGCGCCAGCAGCCAAGTGGTGGGGCAGGGCGCTTACGAGCAGTACTTC. V gene TRBV4-1 combines with J gene TRBJ2-7, with D tentatively TRBD1 (5 bases). Looked up from germline, CDR1 is MGHRA and CDR2 is YSYEKL. V lost 1 base, J lost 4 bases, and 17 bases lay in between. CDR3 length: 16 amino acids.

This clonotype was observed many times. The rearrangement uses TRBV4-3 and TRBJ2-3; D possibly corresponds to TRBD2 (5 bases). This CDR3 region has 16 residues. The V end was cut by 1 base, the J end by 1 base, with 12 bases between. Germline V gives CDR1 LGHNA, CDR2 YSLEER. CDR3 coding DNA: TGCGCCAGCAGCCAAGTAATTAGCGAGGGCACAGATACGCAGTATTTT. Translated: CASSQVISEGTDTQYF.

This sequence joins TRBV3-1 and TRBJ2-7; D is unresolved. This CDR3 spans 16 amino acids. Per the germline V gene, CDR1 is LGHDT and CDR2 is YNNKEL (reference sequence). V was cut by 1 base and J by 5 bases, with 18 bases left in between. This chain's CDR3 is CASSQGTYSVPDEQYF. The CDR3 DNA sequence: TGTGCCAGCAGCCAAGGTACGTACTCGGTACCCGACGAGCAGTACTTC.

This clonotype was detected only a few times. The chain combines TRBV27 with TRBJ1-5, with TRBD1 as a possible D gene (5 bases). The CDR3 is 15 amino acids. V lost 3 bases and J lost 1, with 10 bases in between. CDR1 and CDR2 from the germline V gene are MNHEY and SMNVEV (reference sequence). DNA of the CDR3: TGTGCCAGCAGTTTCGGGGGAGGAAGCAATCAGCCCCAGCATTTT. This codes for CASSFGGGSNQPQHF.

With regard to this clonotype: This is likely a read error, given that the CDR3 carries no conserved phenylalanine or tryptophan at its end. This sequence joins TRBV9 and TRBJ2-3; D unresolved. Germline V CDR1 and CDR2: SGDLS, YYNGEE. The V gene lost 4 bases and the J gene lost 0 bases, with 6 bases spanning the gap. CDR3 size: 13 residues. The CDR3 loop reads CASSPGSTDTQYV. In DNA form, the CDR3 reads TGTGCCAGCAGCCCCGGCAGCACAGATACGCAGTATGTT.

This clonotype was recorded a few times. The CDR3 DNA reads as TGTGCCAGCAGCCCTTTGCGCGGGCCCTACGAGCAGTACTTC. It is translated as CASSPLRGPYEQYF. The V call is TRBV6-2 or TRBV6-3, the J call TRBJ2-7; D perhaps matches TRBD2 (5 bases). The CDR3 loop spans 14 amino acids. Germline values: CDR1 MNHEY, CDR2 SVGEGT. V lost 6 bases and J 2 bases, leaving 14 bases between the germline ends.

CDR3 DNA sequence: TGTGCCAGCAGTTACGGAAAGAGAGGTGGCTACACCTTC. Its translation: CASSYGKRGGYTF. This sequence joins TRBV6-2 or TRBV6-3 and TRBJ1-2; D is unclear. The ends were cut back, 2 bases at V and 7 bases at J, with 11 bases in the middle. The CDR3 runs 13 residues. Germline V lookup: CDR1 MNHEY, CDR2 SVGEGT.

As for this clonotype: A much more abundant neighbour one base away suggests this may be a read error. The chain is built from TRBV30 and TRBJ1-1; D possibly corresponds to TRBD1 (5 bases). In germline, CDR1 is GTSNPN, CDR2 SVGIG (reference sequence). The CDR3 is 14 residues long. CDR3 nucleotides: TGTGCCTGGGCGTGGCGGGGCCAGAACACTGATGCTTTCTTT. This codes for CAWAWRGQNTDAFF.

This clonotype has just a few counts. This chain links TRBV21-1 with TRBJ2-7; the tabulated D call, TRBD1, remains unverified against the DNA. TRBV21-1 has pseudogene status. The CDR3 has 15 amino acids. The CDR3 sequence is CASSPDRTLPYEQYF. The CDR3 DNA follows: TGTGCCAGCAGCCCAGACAGGACCCTACCCTACGAGCAGTACTTC.

This clonotype was picked up a small number of times. The V gene is TRBV10-3, the J gene TRBJ2-5; 9 bases align to TRBD1. Trimming at V came to 4 bases and at J to 6 bases, leaving 9 bases not matched to a gene. CDR3 length: 15 amino acids. CDR1 is ENHRY, CDR2 SYGVKD, per germline. The CDR3 is CAISGAGTGIQTQYF. The CDR3 DNA reads as TGTGCCATCAGTGGGGCCGGGACAGGGATACAGACCCAGTACTTC.

CDR3 sequence (DNA): TGTGCCTGGAGTGCGGGCGGGTACGAGCAGTACTTC. Translation gives CAWSAGGYEQYF. This chain uses TRBV30 with TRBJ2-7, with D perhaps TRBD2 (5 bases). V dropped 1 base and J dropped 4 bases, with 8 bases sitting between them. The CDR3 is made up of 12 amino acids. Germline loops: CDR1 GTSNPN, CDR2 SVGIG (reference sequence).

This clonotype has at least ten counts. V gene TRBV7-9 combines with J gene TRBJ2-5; D not resolved. This CDR3 has 13 residues. The germline V and J ends were trimmed by 1 base and 2 bases, with 5 bases remaining between them. Germline V gene data show CDR1 as SEHNR and CDR2 as FQNEAQ (reference sequence). As DNA, the CDR3 is TGTGCCAGCAGCTTAGACCCACAAGAGACCCAGTACTTC. Translation gives CASSLDPQETQYF. Supplemented by reference TRBV7-9 and TRBJ2-5, the full variable domain reads DTGVSQNPRHKITKRGQNVTFRCDPISEHNRLYWYRQTLGQGPEFLTYFQNEAQLEKSRLLSDRFSAERPKGSFSTLEIQRTEQGDSAMYLCASSLDPQETQYFGPGTRLLVL.

This clonotype was seen only once. The chain has TRBV20-1 and TRBJ2-3, with 10 bases identical to TRBD2. CDR1 is DFQATT and CDR2 is SNEGSKA in the germline V gene (reference sequence). The CDR3 contains 17 residues. The V gene end was trimmed by 5 bases and the J gene end by 2 bases; junction bases not matched to a gene: 13. The CDR3: CSAANIILAGDTDTQYF. CDR3 coding DNA: TGCAGTGCTGCTAATATAATCCTAGCGGGGGACACAGATACGCAGTATTTT.

The chain uses TRBV5-4 and TRBJ2-1, with 7 nucleotides matching TRBD2. This CDR3 has 15 residues. Trimming cost V 4 bases and J 8 bases; bases outside gene matches: 12. Germline V gene sequence: CDR1 SGHNT, CDR2 YYREEE (reference sequence). The CDR3: CASSISSGGRDEQFF. The CDR3 DNA sequence: TGTGCCAGCAGCATCTCTAGCGGTGGGCGGGATGAGCAGTTCTTC.

The CDR3 reads CASSFEAGLIKDTEAFF. The CDR3 nucleotides read TGTGCCAGCAGTTTCGAGGCGGGGCTGATAAAGGACACTGAAGCTTTCTTT. The rearrangement joins TRBV12-3 or TRBV12-4 to TRBJ1-1; D is perhaps TRBD1 (5 bases). This CDR3 region has 17 residues. V was clipped by 3 bases and J by 3 bases, with 20 bases between them.

This clonotype was counted at least ten times. CDR3 protein: CASSKYPGPPYEQYF. In nucleotides, the CDR3 is TGTGCCAGCAGCAAGTACCCGGGTCCGCCCTACGAGCAGTACTTC. The chain employs TRBV5-6 and TRBJ2-7; D not certain. From germline, CDR1 is SGHDT and CDR2 YYEEEE. CDR3 length equals 15 residues. Trimming took off 4 bases at V and 2 bases at J, with 16 bases between the two ends.

This rearrangement joins TRBV27 to TRBJ2-5; D not resolved. V lost 2 bases and J lost 1, with 14 bases in between. Germline assignment: CDR1 MNHEY and CDR2 SMNVEV (reference sequence). The CDR3 covers 16 residues. The CDR3 DNA reads as TGTGCCAGCAGTTTAACTGGCGGAATGTGCCAAGAGACCCAGTACTTC. Amino acid sequence: CASSLTGGMCQETQYF.

This clonotype was recorded at least ten times. The chain combines TRBV28 with TRBJ1-6; TRBD1 might be the D (5 bases). This CDR3 contains 14 residues. The V end was cut by 6 bases, the J end by 3 bases, with 9 bases between. Germline assignment: CDR1 MDHEN and CDR2 SYDVKM. The CDR3 DNA reads TGTGCCAGCAGAAAGACAGACTATAATTCACCCCTCCACTTT. It is translated as CASRKTDYNSPLHF. Supplemented by reference TRBV28 and TRBJ1-6, the full variable domain reads DVKVTQSSRYLVKRTGEKVFLECVQDMDHENMFWYRQDPGLGLRLIYFSYDVKMKEKGDIPEGYSVSREKKERFSLILESASTNQTSMYLCASRKTDYNSPLHFGNGTRLTVT.

The chain's CDR3 is CASSRFQGPLEDTQYF. The CDR3 coding sequence is TGTGCCAGTAGTAGATTTCAGGGGCCTTTAGAGGATACGCAGTATTTT. The chain recombines TRBV19 with TRBJ2-3; TRBD1 might be the D (6 bases). V lost 4 bases and J 6 bases, leaving 20 bases between the germline ends. CDR3 length: 16 residues. Per germline, CDR1 LNHDA and CDR2 SQIVND (reference sequence).

The chain links TRBV13 to TRBJ1-4; D not resolved. V was clipped by 0 bases and J by 4 bases, with 9 bases between them. This CDR3 has 15 residues. Germline lookup yields CDR1 PRHDT and CDR2 FYEKMQ (reference sequence). CDR3 bases: TGTGCCAGCAGCTTAGGGGTTGGAAGTAATGAAAAACTGTTTTTT. This sequence encodes CASSLGVGSNEKLFF. The whole variable domain, filled in from reference TRBV13 and TRBJ1-4, reads AAGVIQSPRHLIKEKRETATLKCYPIPRHDTVYWYQQGPGQDPQFLISFYEKMQSDKGSIPDRFSAQQFSDYHSELNMSSLELGDSALYFCASSLGVGSNEKLFFGSGTQLSVL.

This clonotype was seen ten or more times. The V and J genes are TRBV28 and TRBJ1-5, with a tentative D call TRBD1 (5 bases). In germline, CDR1 is MDHEN, CDR2 SYDVKM. The V end lost 3 bases, the J end lost 7 bases, and 13 bases lay between the germline ends. The CDR3 totals 14 residues. The CDR3 protein is CASSFGGDGQPQHF. The CDR3 DNA reads TGTGCCAGCAGTTTCGGTGGGGACGGCCAGCCCCAGCATTTT.

The sample holds many counts of this clonotype. The rearrangement uses TRBV4-3 and TRBJ1-1; no definite D call. The CDR3 consists of 14 residues. Per the germline V gene, CDR1 is LGHNA and CDR2 is YSLEER. V was shortened by 0 bases and J by 1 base, with 6 bases between the two germline ends. CDR3 region: CASSQDTANTEAFF. For the CDR3, the DNA is TGCGCCAGCAGCCAAGATACAGCGAACACTGAAGCTTTCTTT.

This clonotype was picked up a small number of times. V and J are TRBV9 and TRBJ2-7; D is possibly TRBD1 (6 bases). Trimming took off 2 bases at V and 4 bases at J, with 19 bases between the two ends. CDR1 SGDLS and CDR2 YYNGEE come from the germline V gene. CDR3 length: 16 residues. The CDR3 protein is CASSVEAQGSSYEQYF. The CDR3 DNA reads as TGTGCCAGCAGCGTTGAGGCACAGGGAAGCTCGTACGAGCAGTACTTC.

This sequence joins TRBV19 and TRBJ2-2, with D possibly called TRBD1 or TRBD2 (5 bases each). V lost 6 bases, J lost 4 bases, and 21 bases lay in between. This CDR3 region has 17 residues. In germline, CDR1 is LNHDA, CDR2 SQIVND (reference sequence). CDR3 coding DNA: TGTGCCAGTAGCGCCCGCCTCGTCCTGGGGGTCACCGGGGAGCTGTTTTTT. Translating gives CASSARLVLGVTGELFF.

This chain connects TRBV6-1 to TRBJ1-5; unclear D gene. The CDR3 sequence is 14 residues long. Trimming removed 1 base at V and 9 bases at J, with 13 bases between. Germline V gene lookup returns CDR1 MNHNS and CDR2 SASEGT. The CDR3 DNA sequence: TGTGCCAGCAGTGAAGACTCCGTGTCGTGGCCCCAGCATTTT. It specifies CASSEDSVSWPQHF.

At least ten counts were recorded for this clonotype. The chain is built from TRBV28 and TRBJ2-3, with 10 bases lining up with TRBD2. V shed 1 base, J shed 4 bases, and the junction held 5 bases outside the gene matches. CDR1 is MDHEN, CDR2 SYDVKM, per germline. CDR3 length: 16 residues. The chain's CDR3 is CASSLLSGRASDTQYF. The CDR3 nucleotides are TGTGCCAGCAGTTTATTAAGCGGGAGGGCGTCAGATACGCAGTATTTT.

With respect to this clonotype: Possible read error: a much larger clone is one base away. CDR3 region: CASSFIPPNIEAFF. Written as DNA, the CDR3 is TGTGCCAGCAGCTTTATCCCCCCAAACATTGAAGCTTTCTTT. V gene TRBV7-2 combines with J gene TRBJ1-1; D not resolved. Germline values: CDR1 SGHTA, CDR2 FQGNSA. This CDR3 is built from 14 residues.

This clonotype was observed at least ten times. The chain employs TRBV7-9 and TRBJ2-2, with D perhaps given as TRBD1 or TRBD2 (5 bases each). CDR3 size: 13 residues. Deletions cut 11 bases from V and 9 bases from J, with 19 bases between. Per germline, CDR1 SEHNR and CDR2 FQNEAQ (reference sequence). Here the CDR3 DNA reads TGTGCCTCCGGGCCGGGGCCTTCCCGGGAGCTGTTTTTT. This encodes CASGPGPSRELFF.